This T cell receptor (beta chain) stems from a study of shared clonotypes between healthy human individuals. Study-level background: Sampling drew on donors who were two women and three men aged 18 to 49.

Only one count was recorded for this clone. Antigen specificity is unknown. This CDR3 has 18 residues. After removal of 0 bases from V and 4 bases from J, the junction contained 10 bases not matched to a gene. The germline V gene encodes CDR1 SGDLS and CDR2 YYNGEE. Original handling: As immunoSEQ supplied junction-only sequences (without quality scores), filtering differed. The method was immunoSEQ multiplex PCR; TCRdb's version includes in-frame clones alone and lacks a portion of them. V, J and clone size are those of that table, while D and trimming were read from the DNA. The sample lists about 1 million clones, 65% to 75% seen once, with about 1.5% in the top ten. Regarding the study as a whole: Between a handful of donors, naive CD4 clonotypes were shared at a level of approximately 5%.

The TCR sequence derives from a man younger than 30 in good health. Sequenced material: memory CD4+ T cells sorted from blood. Subset given: CD45RA-negative fraction. The V call is TRBV9, the J call TRBJ2-2, with 9 positions matching TRBD2. The CDR3 region has the DNA TGTGCCAGCAGCGTAGGAAGTAGCGGGAGTCTAGGCACCGGGGAGCTGTTTTTT. Protein: CASSVGSSGSLGTGELFF.